This TCR beta chain was identified during a study of tumor-infiltrating lymphocytes in glioblastoma multiforme. TCRB libraries came from RNA via three nested multiplex PCR rounds. Unique molecular identifiers were not described for the libraries. TCRdb re-called the multiplex PCR reads with MiXCR, one entry per CDR3 protein. This table has about 13,000 distinct CDR3 sequences, 65% to 70% appearing once. This clonotype was seen a single time. The junction differs from germline at one of its ends, possibly a read error. Germline lookup yields CDR1 SGHDT and CDR2 YYEEEE. CDR3 length: 14 amino acids. This chain links TRBV5-6 with TRBJ1-6; 7 bases map to TRBD1. The sequence was obtained from a male donor with glioblastoma. Sequencing input: brain tumor tissue. This CDR3 is CASGLGQIISPLHF. The CDR3 DNA sequence: TGTGCCAGCGGCTTGGGACAGATTATTTCACCCCTCCACTTT. Variable domain in full (rest from reference TRBV5-6 and TRBJ1-6): DAGVTQSPTHLIKTRGQQVTLRCSPKSGHDTVSWYQQALGQGPQFIFQYYEEEERQRGNFPDRFSGHQFPNYSSELNVNALLLGDSALYLCASGLGQIISPLHFGNGTRLTVT.